This T cell receptor beta chain was recorded in a study of OX40 agonist ivuxolimab in advanced cancers. About the study: Hepatocellular carcinoma, melanoma, renal cell or head and neck cancer occurred in dose-escalation patients. Whole-study results and caveats: Determination of antigen specificity was not performed for the expanded peripheral T cells. It was also the case that some nonresponders had low normalized T-cell clonal expansion.

Details on this clone: Its antigen is not identified. Other DNA sequences in this sample translate to the same CDR3.

CDR1 is SEHNR and CDR2 is FQNEAQ in the germline V gene (reference sequence). Deletions cut 1 base from V and 4 bases from J, with 2 bases between. This CDR3 spans 12 amino acids. Any history of autoimmune disease or systemic immunosuppression disqualified patients. Libraries were prepared by immunoSEQ multiplex PCR; TCRdb keeps only in-frame clonotypes and omits some of them. There are about 89,000 clones in the sample; roughly 84% occur only once, and roughly 6% lies in the top ten. The source material was CD4+ or CD8+ T cells sorted from blood, sampled in a trial of the OX40 agonist ivuxolimab. This sequence joins TRBV7-9 and TRBJ1-3; D not resolved. The receptor was derived from an adult with an advanced solid tumor such as melanoma, head and neck, liver or kidney cancer. In DNA form, the CDR3 reads TGTGCCAGCAGCTTAGAGGGAAACACCATATATTTT. Translating it yields CASSLEGNTIYF. The complete variable domain, with remaining parts taken from reference TRBV7-9 and TRBJ1-3, reads DTGVSQNPRHKITKRGQNVTFRCDPISEHNRLYWYRQTLGQGPEFLTYFQNEAQLEKSRLLSDRFSAERPKGSFSTLEIQRTEQGDSAMYLCASSLEGNTIYFGEGSWLTVV.